The 17 T cell receptor beta chains in this list originate from one sample, sequenced in a study of blood T cell repertoires in COVID-19. Data came from immunoSEQ multiplex PCR; TCRdb stores just in-frame clones and leaves some out. This sample has approximately 300,000 clones; 65% to 90% occur once, and the top ten carry roughly a tenth. Material: PBMCs or T cells enriched from blood (not recorded which). The receptors here all came from a woman aged 18-35 years who had recovered from COVID-19.

The rearrangement uses TRBV2 and TRBJ2-7, with D possibly TRBD2 on 5 matching bases. The V gene's germline CDR1 is SNHLY and CDR2 FYNNEI. The CDR3 sequence is 14 residues long. The ends were cut back, 2 bases at V and 0 bases at J, with 8 bases in the middle. As DNA, the CDR3 is TGTGCCAGCAGTGAAAGAGGGATCTCCTACGAGCAGTACTTC. Translation gives CASSERGISYEQYF.

V and J are TRBV2 and TRBJ1-6; 9 bases map to TRBD1. Per the germline V gene, CDR1 is SNHLY and CDR2 is FYNNEI. V lost 3 bases, J lost 10 bases, and 4 bases stayed unmatched. The CDR3 covers 14 residues. CDR3 region: CASSEDRGYSPLHF. In DNA form, the CDR3 reads TGTGCCAGCAGTGAGGACAGGGGTTACTCACCCCTCCACTTT.

The rearrangement joins TRBV3-1 (or the pseudogene TRBV3-2) to TRBJ2-5; D uncertain. Germline CDR1 reads LGHDT; CDR2 reads YNNKEL (reference sequence). V was trimmed by 1 base and J by 7 bases, leaving 7 bases between them. The CDR3 is made up of 12 amino acids. CDR3: CASSQASGTQYF. Written as DNA, the CDR3 is TGTGCCAGCAGCCAAGCGTCCGGGACCCAGTACTTC.

This clone occurred once. V and J are TRBV4-2 and TRBJ1-2, with 8 bases matching TRBD1. The CDR3 is made up of 15 amino acids. Germline V gene sequence: CDR1 LGHNA, CDR2 YNFKEQ. V dropped 3 bases and J dropped 7; count of bases not matched to a gene: 10. CDR3 sequence reads: CASSHLNSDRAGYTF. CDR3 in DNA: TGTGCCAGCAGCCACCTAAACTCGGACAGGGCTGGCTACACCTTC.

The CDR3 protein is CASTSDFYTEAFF. In DNA, the CDR3 is TGTGCCAGCACCTCGGACTTTTACACTGAAGCTTTCTTT. The chain uses TRBV28 and TRBJ1-1; D gene unclear. Per the germline V gene, CDR1 is MDHEN and CDR2 is SYDVKM. V was cut by 7 bases and J by 3 bases, with 12 bases left in between. The CDR3 extends over 13 amino acids.

The chain has TRBV11-2 and TRBJ1-1, with D perhaps TRBD1 (6 bases). The CDR3 is 19 residues long. V was shortened by 3 bases and J by 0 bases, with 23 bases between the two germline ends. CDR1 and CDR2 (germline): SGHAT, FQNNGV. The CDR3 region has the DNA TGTGCCAGCAGCTTTCACCTTGACAGGAAACTACCCATGAACACTGAAGCTTTCTTT. Its protein is CASSFHLDRKLPMNTEAFF.

This chain joins TRBV28 and TRBJ2-2, with TRBD2 identical over 7 bases. V shed 11 bases and J 1 base; nucleotides not matched to a gene: 4. This CDR3 spans 13 amino acids. Germline CDR1 is MDHEN and CDR2 is SYDVKM. The CDR3 nucleotides read TGTGCCGGGGCTAGCGGGAACACCGGGGAGCTGTTTTTT. Its translation is CAGASGNTGELFF.

CDR3 sequence reads: CASSIKGDRETDTQYF. The DNA for the CDR3 is TGTGCCAGTAGTATTAAGGGGGACAGGGAGACAGATACGCAGTATTTT. The chain has TRBV19 and TRBJ2-3, with 9 bases fitting TRBD1. There are 16 residues in the CDR3. Losses at the gene ends were 3 bases for V and 3 bases for J; bases not matched to a gene: 7. Germline V gene data show CDR1 as LNHDA and CDR2 as SQIVND (reference sequence).

V is TRBV24-1 and J is TRBJ2-1; no reliable D call. Germline V gives CDR1 KGHDR, CDR2 SFDVKD. V shed 4 bases and J shed 3 bases, with 3 bases lying between them. The CDR3 is 12 amino acids. The DNA of the CDR3 is TGTGCCACCAGTGACAGCTACAATGAGCAGTTCTTC. Translating gives CATSDSYNEQFF.

The chain recombines TRBV15 with TRBJ2-7, with 7 positions matching TRBD1. Trimming removed 5 bases from V and 4 bases from J; junction bases left unmatched: 5. The germline CDR1 and CDR2 sequences are LNHNV and YYDKDF (reference sequence). The CDR3 totals 13 residues. CDR3 coding DNA: TGTGCCACCAGCGTATACAGGGGTTACGAGCAGTACTTC. Its protein product is CATSVYRGYEQYF.

The V gene is TRBV13, the J gene TRBJ1-1, with D possibly matching TRBD1 (6 bases). Deletions cut 7 bases from V and 0 bases from J, with 12 bases between. Germline V gives CDR1 PRHDT, CDR2 FYEKMQ (reference sequence). CDR3 length equals 14 residues. In DNA, the CDR3 is TGTGCCAGCATTCAGGGGAGTTTGAACACTGAAGCTTTCTTT. Encoded protein: CASIQGSLNTEAFF. The full variable domain, completed using reference TRBV13 and TRBJ1-1, is AAGVIQSPRHLIKEKRETATLKCYPIPRHDTVYWYQQGPGQDPQFLISFYEKMQSDKGSIPDRFSAQQFSDYHSELNMSSLELGDSALYFCASIQGSLNTEAFFGQGTRLTVV.

This clone was detected once. V and J are TRBV7-2 and TRBJ1-6, with D tentatively TRBD1 (6 bases). V gave up 5 bases and J gave up 5 bases, with 22 bases separating them. The CDR3 sequence is 18 residues long. CDR1 and CDR2 from the germline V gene are SGHTA and FQGNSA. The CDR3 sequence is CASSPPRVGAGDNSPLHF. DNA of the CDR3: TGTGCCAGCAGCCCCCCCCGTGTCGGGGCAGGGGATAATTCACCCCTCCACTTT.

V is TRBV5-6 and J is TRBJ1-2; 9 bases are a match to TRBD1. The CDR3 loop spans 16 amino acids. Trimming cost V 1 base and J 2 bases; bases outside gene matches: 6. From germline, CDR1 is SGHDT and CDR2 YYEEEE. This CDR3 is CASSLFGTGNNYGYTF. The DNA of the CDR3 is TGTGCCAGCAGCTTGTTCGGGACAGGGAACAACTATGGCTACACCTTC.

This rearrangement joins TRBV7-3 to TRBJ1-1; 9 nucleotides line up with TRBD1. Germline V gene lookup returns CDR1 SGHTA and CDR2 FQGTGA. Losses at the gene ends were 3 bases for V and 5 bases for J; bases not matched to a gene: 7. There are 15 residues in the CDR3. The CDR3 bases are TGTGCCAGCAGCTTTGACCCGGGACAGGGAACTGAAGCTTTCTTT. Its protein is CASSFDPGQGTEAFF.

This chain uses TRBV2 with TRBJ1-1, with D uncertain. Germline V gene lookup returns CDR1 SNHLY and CDR2 FYNNEI. This CDR3 spans 14 amino acids. V lost 2 bases, J lost 4 bases, and 11 bases lay in between. CDR3 protein: CASSELGSGTEAFF. CDR3 bases: TGTGCCAGCAGTGAATTAGGGAGTGGCACTGAAGCTTTCTTT.

The V call is TRBV5-4, the J call TRBJ2-7, with 10 bases aligning to TRBD2. Germline loops: CDR1 SGHNT, CDR2 YYREEE (reference sequence). The CDR3 runs to 15 residues. V shed 3 bases and J 3 bases; nucleotides not matched to a gene: 6. The CDR3 sequence: CASSSASGGRYEQYF. Here the CDR3 DNA reads TGTGCCAGCAGCTCAGCTAGCGGGGGCCGCTACGAGCAGTACTTC. Together with reference TRBV5-4 and TRBJ2-7, the CDR3 gives the full variable domain: ETGVTQSPTHLIKTRGQQVTLRCSSQSGHNTVSWYQQALGQGPQFIFQYYREEENGRGNFPPRFSGLQFPNYSSELNVNALELDDSALYLCASSSASGGRYEQYFGPGTRLTVT.

This clone occurred once. The rearrangement uses TRBV6-5 and TRBJ1-4; D remains unclear. V lost 0 bases and J lost 2, with 7 bases in between. Germline values: CDR1 MNHEY, CDR2 SVGAGI. This CDR3 spans 15 amino acids. The CDR3 protein is CASSYSVATNEKLFF. The CDR3 DNA reads TGTGCCAGCAGTTACTCCGTTGCGACTAATGAAAAACTGTTTTTT.